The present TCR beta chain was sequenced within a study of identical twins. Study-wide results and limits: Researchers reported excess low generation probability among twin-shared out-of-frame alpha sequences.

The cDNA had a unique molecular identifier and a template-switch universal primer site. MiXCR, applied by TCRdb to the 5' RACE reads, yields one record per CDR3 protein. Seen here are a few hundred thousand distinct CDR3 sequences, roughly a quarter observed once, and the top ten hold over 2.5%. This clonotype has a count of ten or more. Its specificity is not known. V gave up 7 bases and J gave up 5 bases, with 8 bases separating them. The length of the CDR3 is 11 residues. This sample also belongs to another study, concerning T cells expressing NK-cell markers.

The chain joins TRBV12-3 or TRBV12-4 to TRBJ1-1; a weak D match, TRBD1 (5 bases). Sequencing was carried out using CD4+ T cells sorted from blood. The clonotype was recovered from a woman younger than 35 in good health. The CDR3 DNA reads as TGTGCCAGCACCGGGGGGACTGAAGCTTTCTTT. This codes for CASTGGTEAFF.